This TCR beta chain came from a study of vaccination effects on CD4 cells after COVID-19. General study points: Convalescent patients were scarce, and early post-infection timepoints were absent.

Expansion of antigen-specific CD4+ T cells with viral peptide pools was carried out by the ViraFEST assay before sequencing. Following culture for more than 9 days, CD4+ T cells were isolated. According to the study, vaccine recipients showed no prior SARS-CoV-2 infection and negative nucleocapsid antibodies. IL-2 medium took the place of half the medium on both days 3 and 7. Here immunoSEQ multiplex PCR was the method, and the copy in TCRdb shows in-frame clones only, minus some. Of fewer than 65,000 clones listed, 70% to 85% were seen once; the top ten hold roughly 3.5%. With regard to this clone: The antigen is undetermined.

The specimen comprised CD4+ T cells from PBMCs cultured with HCoV-OC43 spike peptides, sampled before COVID-19 vaccination. Subset in this sample: HCoV-OC43 spike overlapping peptide pool stimulation. This TCR was recovered from a human donor who received a COVID-19 vaccine.

The CDR3 sequence: CASSVSGGSSYEQYV. CDR3 in DNA: TGTGCCAGCAGCGTAAGCGGGGGTAGCTCCTACGAGCAGTACGTC. This chain joins TRBV6-5 and TRBJ2-7; 8 bases align to TRBD2. V was pared by 6 bases and J by 0 bases, with 7 bases of the junction left unmatched. The germline V gene encodes CDR1 MNHEY and CDR2 SVGAGI. This CDR3 region has 15 residues.